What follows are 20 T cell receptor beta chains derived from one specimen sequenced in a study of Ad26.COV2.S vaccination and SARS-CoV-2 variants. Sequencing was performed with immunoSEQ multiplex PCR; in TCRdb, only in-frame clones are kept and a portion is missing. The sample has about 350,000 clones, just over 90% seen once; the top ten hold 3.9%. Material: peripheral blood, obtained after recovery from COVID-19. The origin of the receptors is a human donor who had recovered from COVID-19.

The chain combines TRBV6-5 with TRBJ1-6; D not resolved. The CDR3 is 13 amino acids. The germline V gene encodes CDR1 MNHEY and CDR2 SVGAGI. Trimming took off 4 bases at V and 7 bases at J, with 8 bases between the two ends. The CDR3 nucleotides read TGTGCCAGCAGTTCCATGCTAAATTCACCCCTCCACTTT. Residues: CASSSMLNSPLHF.

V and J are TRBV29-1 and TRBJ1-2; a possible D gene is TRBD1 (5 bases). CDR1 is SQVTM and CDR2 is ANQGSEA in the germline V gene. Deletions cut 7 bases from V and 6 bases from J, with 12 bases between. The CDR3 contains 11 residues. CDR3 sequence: CSAEGTHGYTF. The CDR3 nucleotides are TGCAGCGCCGAGGGGACCCATGGCTACACCTTC.

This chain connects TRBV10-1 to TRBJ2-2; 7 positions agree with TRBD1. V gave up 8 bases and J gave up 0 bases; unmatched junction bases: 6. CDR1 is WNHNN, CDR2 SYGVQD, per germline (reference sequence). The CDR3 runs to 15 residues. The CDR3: CASAPGTANTGELFF. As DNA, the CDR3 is TGCGCCAGCGCACCCGGGACAGCGAACACCGGGGAGCTGTTTTTT.

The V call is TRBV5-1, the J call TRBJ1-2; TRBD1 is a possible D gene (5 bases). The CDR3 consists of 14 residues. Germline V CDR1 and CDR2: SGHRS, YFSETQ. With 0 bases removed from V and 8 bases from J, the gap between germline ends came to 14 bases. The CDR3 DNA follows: TGCGCCAGCAGCTTGGTAGGCGGGGGTCGGGGCTACACCTTC. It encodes CASSLVGGGRGYTF.

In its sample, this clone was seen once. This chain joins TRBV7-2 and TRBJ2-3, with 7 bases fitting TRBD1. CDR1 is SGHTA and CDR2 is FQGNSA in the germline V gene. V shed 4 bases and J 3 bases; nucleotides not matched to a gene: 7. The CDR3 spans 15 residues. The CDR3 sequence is CASSSQGHRTDTQYF. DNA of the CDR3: TGTGCCAGCAGCTCACAGGGGCATAGGACAGATACGCAGTATTTT.

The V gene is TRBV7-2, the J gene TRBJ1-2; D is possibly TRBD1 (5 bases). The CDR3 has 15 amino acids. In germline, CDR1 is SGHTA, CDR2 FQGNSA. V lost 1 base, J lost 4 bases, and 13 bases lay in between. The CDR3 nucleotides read TGTGCCAGCAGCTTAGAGGGGACCGGCGTCTATGGCTACACCTTC. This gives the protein CASSLEGTGVYGYTF.

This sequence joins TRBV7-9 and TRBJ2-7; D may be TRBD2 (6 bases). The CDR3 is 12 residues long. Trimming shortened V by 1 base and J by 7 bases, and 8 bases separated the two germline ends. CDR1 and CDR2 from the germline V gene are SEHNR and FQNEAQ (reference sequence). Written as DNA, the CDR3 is TGTGCCAGCAGCTTAGGGAGGGGAGAGCAGTACTTC. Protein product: CASSLGRGEQYF.

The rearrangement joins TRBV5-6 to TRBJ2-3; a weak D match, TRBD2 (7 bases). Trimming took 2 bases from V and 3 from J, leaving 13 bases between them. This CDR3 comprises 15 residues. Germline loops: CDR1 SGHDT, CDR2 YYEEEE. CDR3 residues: CASSLGGARTDTQYF. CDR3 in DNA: TGTGCCAGCAGCTTAGGGGGGGCCAGGACAGATACGCAGTATTTT.

CDR3 sequence (DNA): TGTGCCAGTAACGCTCCCCCCCCGGGGAGGGAAGCTTTCTTT. Translated: CASNAPPPGREAFF. The chain combines TRBV19 with TRBJ1-1, with D hard to call. CDR1 LNHDA and CDR2 SQIVND come from the germline V gene (reference sequence). This CDR3 has 14 amino acids. The V end lost 7 bases, the J end lost 8 bases, and 20 bases lay between the germline ends.

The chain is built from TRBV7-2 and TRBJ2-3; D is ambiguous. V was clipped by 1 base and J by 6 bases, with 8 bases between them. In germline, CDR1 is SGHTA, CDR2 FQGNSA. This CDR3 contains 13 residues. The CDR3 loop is CASSLELRDTQYF. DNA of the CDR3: TGTGCCAGCAGCTTAGAGTTAAGGGATACGCAGTATTTT.

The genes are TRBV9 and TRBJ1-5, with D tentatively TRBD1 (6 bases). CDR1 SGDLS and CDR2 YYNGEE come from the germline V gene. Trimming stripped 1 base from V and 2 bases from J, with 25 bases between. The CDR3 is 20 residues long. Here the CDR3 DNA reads TGTGCCAGCAGCGTACCCCGGGGGGGGCGGGATAATGACTGCAATCAGCCCCAGCATTTT. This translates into CASSVPRGGRDNDCNQPQHF.

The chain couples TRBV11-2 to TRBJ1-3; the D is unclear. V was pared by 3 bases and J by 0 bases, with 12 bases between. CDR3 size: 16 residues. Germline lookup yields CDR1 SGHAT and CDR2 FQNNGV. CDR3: CASSFRGFLSGNTIYF. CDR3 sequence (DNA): TGTGCCAGCAGCTTTCGTGGGTTCCTCTCTGGAAACACCATATATTTT. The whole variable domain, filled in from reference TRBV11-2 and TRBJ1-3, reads EAGVAQSPRYKIIEKRQSVAFWCNPISGHATLYWYQQILGQGPKLLIQFQNNGVVDDSQLPKDRFSAERLKGVDSTLKIQPAKLEDSAVYLCASSFRGFLSGNTIYFGEGSWLTVV.

CDR3 sequence reads: CASSTLFSGASYNEQFF. The CDR3 DNA reads TGTGCCAGTAGTACTCTCTTTAGCGGGGCTTCCTACAATGAGCAGTTCTTC. The chain has TRBV19 and TRBJ2-1, with 8 positions matching TRBD2. Germline lookup yields CDR1 LNHDA and CDR2 SQIVND (reference sequence). J gave up 1 base and V 4 bases, and 9 bases lay outside the gene matches. This CDR3 comprises 17 residues.

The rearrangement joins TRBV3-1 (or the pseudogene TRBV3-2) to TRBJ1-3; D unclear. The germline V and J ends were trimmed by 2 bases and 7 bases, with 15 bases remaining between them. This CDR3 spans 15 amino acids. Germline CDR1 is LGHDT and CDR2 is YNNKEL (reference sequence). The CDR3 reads CASSQTAAVWNTIYF. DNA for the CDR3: TGTGCCAGCAGCCAAACAGCGGCCGTGTGGAACACCATATATTTT.

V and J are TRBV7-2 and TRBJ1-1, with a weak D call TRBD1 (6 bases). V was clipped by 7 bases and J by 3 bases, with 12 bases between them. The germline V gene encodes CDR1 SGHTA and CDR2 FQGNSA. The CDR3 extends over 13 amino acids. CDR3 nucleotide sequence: TGTGCCAGCAACAATCCAGGGGACACTGAAGCTTTCTTT. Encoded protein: CASNNPGDTEAFF.

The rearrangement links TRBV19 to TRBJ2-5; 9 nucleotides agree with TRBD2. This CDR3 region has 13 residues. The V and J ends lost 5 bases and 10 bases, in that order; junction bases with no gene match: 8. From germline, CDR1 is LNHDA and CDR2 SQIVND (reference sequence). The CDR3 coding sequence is TGTGCCAGTAGTCTGGCGGGGGGGCCGATCCAGTACTTC. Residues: CASSLAGGPIQYF.

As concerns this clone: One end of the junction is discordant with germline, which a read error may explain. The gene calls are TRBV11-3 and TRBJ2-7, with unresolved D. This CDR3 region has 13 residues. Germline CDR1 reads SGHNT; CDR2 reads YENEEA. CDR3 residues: CASSLDGTYEQYF. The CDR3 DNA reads TGTGCCAGCAGCCTAGATGGAACCTACGAGCAGTACTTC. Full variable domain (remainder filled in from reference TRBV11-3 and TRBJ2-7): EAGVVQSPRYKIIEKKQPVAFWCNPISGHNTLYWYLQNLGQGPELLIRYENEEAVDDSQLPKDRFSAERLKGVDSTLKIQPAELGDSAVYLCASSLDGTYEQYFGPGTRLTVT.

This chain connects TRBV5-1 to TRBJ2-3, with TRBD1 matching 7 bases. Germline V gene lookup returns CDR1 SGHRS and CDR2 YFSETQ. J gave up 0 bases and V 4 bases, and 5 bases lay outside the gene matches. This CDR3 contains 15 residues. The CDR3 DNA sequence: TGCGCCAGCAGCCCCGGGACAGACAGCACAGATACGCAGTATTTT. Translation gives CASSPGTDSTDTQYF.

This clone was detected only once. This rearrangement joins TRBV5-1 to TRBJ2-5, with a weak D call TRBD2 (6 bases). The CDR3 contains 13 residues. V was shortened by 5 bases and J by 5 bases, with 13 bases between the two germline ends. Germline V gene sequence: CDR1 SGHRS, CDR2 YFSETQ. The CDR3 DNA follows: TGCGCCAGCAGTCGGGGGACCAAGGAGACCCAGTACTTC. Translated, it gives CASSRGTKETQYF.

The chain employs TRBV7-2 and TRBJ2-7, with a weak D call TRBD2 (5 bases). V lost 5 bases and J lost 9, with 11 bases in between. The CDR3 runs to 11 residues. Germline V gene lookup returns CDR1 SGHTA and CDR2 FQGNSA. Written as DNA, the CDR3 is TGTGCCAGCAGCCTAGGTGCGGGGCAGTACTTC. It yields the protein CASSLGAGQYF.